This TCR beta chain was observed in a study of cytomegalovirus exposure and HLA in healthy donors. Study-level information: Falling in the Caucasian-associated ancestry cluster were about 83% of some 400 genotyped donors.

This CDR3 region has 13 residues. V was trimmed by 6 bases and J by 6 bases, leaving 15 bases between them. Per germline, CDR1 SNHLY and CDR2 FYNNEI. PCR primers comprised 60 Vbeta and 13 Jbeta primers. Sequenced by immunoSEQ multiplex PCR; TCRdb stores in-frame clones only, minus some. In the table there are 120,000 or so clones, roughly 80% of which are singletons. The specimen sequenced was PBMCs. The V gene is TRBV2, the J gene TRBJ2-7; D gene uncertain. The receptor comes from a woman aged 40 to 50 in good health and CMV-seropositive. The chain's CDR3 is CASSQVLQGEQYF. CDR3 coding DNA: TGTGCCAGCAGCCAGGTATTGCAAGGCGAGCAGTACTTC.